Listed here is a single T cell receptor (beta chain). This specimen comes from a study of blood T cell repertoires in COVID-19. Sequencing used immunoSEQ multiplex PCR; TCRdb keeps in-frame clones, though not all of them. The table shows 65,000 to 75,000 clones, with more than 90% occurring only once. CDR3 length: 12 residues. Germline values: CDR1 SGHRS, CDR2 YFSETQ. V lost 0 bases to trimming and J lost 7 bases; unmatched junction nucleotides: 1. The sequence was obtained from a human donor with active COVID-19. The donor label of this sample is uncertain. Sequencing input: peripheral blood. The V and J genes are TRBV5-1 and TRBJ2-7, with 7 bases matching TRBD2. CDR3 protein: CASSLAGGEQYF. The CDR3 DNA is TGCGCCAGCAGCTTGGCCGGGGGGGAGCAGTACTTC.